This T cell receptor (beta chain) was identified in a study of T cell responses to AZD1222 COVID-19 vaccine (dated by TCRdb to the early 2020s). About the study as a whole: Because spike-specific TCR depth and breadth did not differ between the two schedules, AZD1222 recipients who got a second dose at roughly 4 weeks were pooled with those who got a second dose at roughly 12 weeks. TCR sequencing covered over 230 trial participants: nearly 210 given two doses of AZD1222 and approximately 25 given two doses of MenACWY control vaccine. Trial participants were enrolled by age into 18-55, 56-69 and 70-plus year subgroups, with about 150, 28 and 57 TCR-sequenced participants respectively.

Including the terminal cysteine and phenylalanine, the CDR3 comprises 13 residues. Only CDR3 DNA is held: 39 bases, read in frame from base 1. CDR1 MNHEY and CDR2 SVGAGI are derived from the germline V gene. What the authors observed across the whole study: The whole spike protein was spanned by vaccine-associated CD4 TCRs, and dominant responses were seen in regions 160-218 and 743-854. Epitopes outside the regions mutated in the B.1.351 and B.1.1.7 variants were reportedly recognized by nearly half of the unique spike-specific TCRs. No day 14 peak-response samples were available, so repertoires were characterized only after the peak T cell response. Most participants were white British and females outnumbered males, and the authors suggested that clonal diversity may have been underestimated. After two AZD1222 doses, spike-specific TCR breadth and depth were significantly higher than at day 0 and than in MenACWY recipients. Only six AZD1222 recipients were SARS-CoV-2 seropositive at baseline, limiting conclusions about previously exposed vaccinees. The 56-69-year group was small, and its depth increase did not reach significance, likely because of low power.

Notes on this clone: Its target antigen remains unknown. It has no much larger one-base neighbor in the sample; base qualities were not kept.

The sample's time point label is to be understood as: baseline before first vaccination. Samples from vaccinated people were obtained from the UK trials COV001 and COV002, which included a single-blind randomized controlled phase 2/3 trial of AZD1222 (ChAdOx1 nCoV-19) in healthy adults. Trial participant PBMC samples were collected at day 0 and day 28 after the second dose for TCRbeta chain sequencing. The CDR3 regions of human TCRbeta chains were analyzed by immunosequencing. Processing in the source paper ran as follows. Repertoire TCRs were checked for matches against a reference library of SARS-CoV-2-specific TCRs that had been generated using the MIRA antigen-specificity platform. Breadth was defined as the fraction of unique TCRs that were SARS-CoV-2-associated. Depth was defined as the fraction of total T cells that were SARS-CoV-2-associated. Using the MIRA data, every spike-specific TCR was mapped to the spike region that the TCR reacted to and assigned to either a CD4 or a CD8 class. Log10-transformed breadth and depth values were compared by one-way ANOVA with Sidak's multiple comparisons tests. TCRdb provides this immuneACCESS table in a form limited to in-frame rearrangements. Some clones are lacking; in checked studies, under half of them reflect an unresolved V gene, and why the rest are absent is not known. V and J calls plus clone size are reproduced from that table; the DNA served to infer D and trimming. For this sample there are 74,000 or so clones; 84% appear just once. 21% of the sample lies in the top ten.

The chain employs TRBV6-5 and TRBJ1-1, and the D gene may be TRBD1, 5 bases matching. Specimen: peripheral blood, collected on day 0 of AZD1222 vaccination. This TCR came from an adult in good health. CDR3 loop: CVVLREGNTEAFF. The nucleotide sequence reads TGTGTTGTCCTCAGGGAGGGGAACACTGAAGCTTTCTTT.